A selection of T cell receptor beta chains follows, all from one sample in a study of blood T cell repertoires in COVID-19. Profiling relied on immunoSEQ multiplex PCR, and the TCRdb table lists in-frame clones only, not all of them. This sample has over 70,000 clones, with 65% to 80% found just once. Source material: peripheral blood. The receptors come from a human donor in a cohort sampled during active COVID-19. Both conserved end residues are part of each CDR3. D genes are given only for firm matches. Not every row has a clone size; where given, it reads once, few, many or a size class.

cdr3_aa cdr3_nt v_call d_call j_call clone_size
CASSHRWTGGNSGANVLTF TGTGCCAGCAGCCACAGATGGACAGGGGGAAACTCTGGGGCCAACGTCCTGACTTTC TRBV7-9 TRBD1 TRBJ2-6 -
CASTWMDTKTQYF TGTGCCAGCACCTGGATGGACACAAAGACCCAGTACTTC TRBV5-6 - TRBJ2-5 -
CASSLYRGEETQYF TGCGCCAGCAGCTTGTATAGGGGCGAAGAGACCCAGTACTTC TRBV5-1 - TRBJ2-5 -
CASSPGQGGKLFF TGTGCCAGCAGCCCGGGACAGGGAGGAAAACTGTTTTTT TRBV7-2 TRBD1 TRBJ1-4 -
CSASPTGGLIEKLFF TGCAGTGCTAGTCCTACAGGGGGTTTGATTGAAAAACTGTTTTTT TRBV20-1 TRBD1 TRBJ1-4 -
CASSQGLLAGAEQYF TGCGCCAGCAGCCAAGGGCTCCTTGCGGGAGCCGAGCAGTACTTC TRBV4-3 TRBD2 TRBJ2-7 few
CASSLGMGQTDTQYF TGTGCCAGCAGTTTAGGAATGGGGCAGACAGATACGCAGTATTTT TRBV27 - TRBJ2-3 -
CASSPRDRVDQPQHF TGTGCCAGCAGCCCTCGGGACAGGGTTGATCAGCCCCAGCATTTT TRBV7-6 TRBD1 TRBJ1-5 -
CSVARDRAQDEQFF TGCAGCGTTGCCCGGGACAGGGCTCAGGATGAGCAGTTCTTC TRBV29-1 TRBD1 TRBJ2-1 once
CASSKTSRVRGYEQFF TGTGCCAGCAGCAAGACTAGCCGAGTAAGGGGATATGAGCAGTTCTTC TRBV2 TRBD2 TRBJ2-1 -
CASRSASSYNEQFF TGCGCCAGCAGGAGCGCTAGCTCCTACAATGAGCAGTTCTTC TRBV5-1 - TRBJ2-1 once
CASSLGRGYQETQYF TGTGCCAGCAGCCTAGGCCGGGGGTACCAAGAGACCCAGTACTTC TRBV7-2 - TRBJ2-5 once
CASSHATGDAGNTIYF TGTGCCAGCAGCCATGCCACAGGGGACGCTGGAAACACCATATATTTT TRBV4-2 TRBD1 TRBJ1-3 -
CASSLERGRETQYF TGTGCCAGCAGCTTAGAGAGGGGGCGGGAGACCCAGTACTTC TRBV7-2 TRBD1 TRBJ2-5 -
CASSQDGLAGEQETQYF TGCGCCAGCAGCCAAGATGGACTAGCGGGAGAGCAAGAGACCCAGTACTTC TRBV4-3 TRBD2 TRBJ2-5 few
CASSLTTSGSHNEQFF TGTGCCAGCAGTTTAACTACTAGCGGGAGCCACAATGAGCAGTTCTTC TRBV28 TRBD2 TRBJ2-1 -
CASSQDPPSKNIQYF TGTGCCAGCAGCCAAGACCCCCCGTCCAAAAACATTCAGTACTTC TRBV3-1/TRBV3-2 - TRBJ2-4 -
CASSQDLRGNGYTF TGCGCCAGCAGCCAAGATCTGAGGGGGAATGGCTACACCTTC TRBV4-1 - TRBJ1-2 -
CASSELLQGARAEQFF TGTGCCAGCAGTGAATTGTTACAGGGGGCGCGTGCTGAGCAGTTCTTC TRBV2 TRBD1 TRBJ2-1 once